This TCR beta chain derives from a study of cytomegalovirus exposure and HLA in healthy donors. PCR used 60 Vbeta primers and 13 Jbeta primers. TCRdb's copy holds only in-frame clones and misses some; the assay was immunoSEQ multiplex PCR. The table includes around 33,000 clones, approximately 79% detected once. Looked up from germline, CDR1 is MNHEY and CDR2 is SMNVEV (reference sequence). The CDR3 extends over 14 amino acids. V was shortened by 5 bases and J by 7 bases, with 15 bases between the two germline ends. Sequenced input: PBMCs. The V and J genes are TRBV27 and TRBJ2-1; a weak D match, TRBD2 (6 bases). This receptor was taken from a woman in her twenties or thirties in good health and CMV-seropositive. The CDR3 region has the DNA TGTGCCAGCAGTCCGCGACTAGTGGTTAATGAGCAGTTCTTC. Translation: CASSPRLVVNEQFF.